This T cell receptor (beta chain) was recorded in a study of OX40 agonist ivuxolimab in advanced cancers. Study-wide background: Patients were around 83% male with ages roughly 20 to 90, mean 60. Earlier anti-PD-1, anti-PD-L1 or anti-CTLA-4 therapy was permitted; over 35% had received some.

Here immunoSEQ multiplex PCR was the method, and the copy in TCRdb shows in-frame clones only, minus some. The table has approximately 55,000 clones, approximately 86% seen once. Germline CDR1 is SGHRS and CDR2 is YFSETQ. The ends were cut back, 1 base at V and 0 bases at J, with 12 bases in the middle. CDR3 size: 16 residues. With respect to this clone: Antigen: not known.

The study's findings and limits: Clonal expansion by week 6 occurred in CD4+ and CD8+ blood T cells (at 0.1 to 3.0 mg/kg). In the expanded peripheral T cells, antigen specificity was never determined.

The sample here was CD4+ or CD8+ T cells sorted from blood, taken in a trial of the OX40 agonist ivuxolimab. This TCR derives from an adult with an advanced solid tumor such as melanoma, head and neck, liver or kidney cancer. The chain uses TRBV5-1 and TRBJ2-3; D unresolved. The CDR3 nucleotides are TGCGCCAGCAGCTTGTACGGAAGTACTAGCACAGATACGCAGTATTTT. This encodes CASSLYGSTSTDTQYF.